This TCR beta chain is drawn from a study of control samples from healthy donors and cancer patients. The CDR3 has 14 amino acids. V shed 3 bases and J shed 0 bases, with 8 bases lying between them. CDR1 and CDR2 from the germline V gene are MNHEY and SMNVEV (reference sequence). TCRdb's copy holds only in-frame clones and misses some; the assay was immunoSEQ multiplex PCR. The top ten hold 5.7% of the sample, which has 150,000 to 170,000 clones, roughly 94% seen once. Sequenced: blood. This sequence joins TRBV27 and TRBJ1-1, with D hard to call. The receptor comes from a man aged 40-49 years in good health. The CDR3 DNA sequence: TGTGCCAGCAGTTTGGGTAGGATGAACACTGAAGCTTTCTTT. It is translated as CASSLGRMNTEAFF.